This T cell receptor beta chain emerged from a study of T cell responses to AZD1222 COVID-19 vaccine (dated by TCRdb to the early 2020s). Some background on the complete study: TCR sequencing was performed for fewer than 250 trial participants, of whom about 210 were given two doses of AZD1222 and 26 were given two doses of MenACWY control vaccine. Enrollment into the trials was organized by age into subgroups of 18-55, 56-69 and 70-plus years, and those subgroups contained roughly 150, 30 and 60 TCR-sequenced participants, respectively.

Concerning this clone: Its antigen target is currently unknown. No quality values exist for individual bases; no much larger clone is one base distant.

Interpreted using the paper, the time point label stands for: about 28 days (+/-7) after the second vaccine dose. Because spike-specific TCR depth and breadth did not differ between the two schedules, AZD1222 recipients who got a second dose at roughly 4 weeks were pooled with those who got a second dose at roughly 12 weeks. The vaccinee samples were drawn from two UK trials, COV001 and COV002, one of which was a single-blind randomized controlled phase 2/3 trial testing AZD1222 (ChAdOx1 nCoV-19) in healthy adults. For TCRbeta chain sequencing, PBMC samples were collected from trial participants at day 0 and at day 28 after the second dose. General findings and caveats noted by the study authors: Because no day 14 peak-response samples were available, the repertoires could be characterized only after the peak T cell response. Most participants were white British and females outnumbered males, and the authors suggested that clonal diversity may have been underestimated. A significant rise in spike-specific TCR breadth and depth was observed after two AZD1222 doses relative to day 0 and relative to MenACWY recipients. In the small 56-69-year group, the increase in depth fell short of significance, most likely because of low power. Reportedly, close to half of the unique spike-specific TCRs recognized epitopes lying outside the regions that are mutated in the B.1.351 and B.1.1.7 variants. Vaccine-associated CD4 TCRs spanned the whole spike protein, with dominant responses in regions 160-218 and 743-854. Conclusions about previously exposed vaccinees are limited, since just a handful of AZD1222 recipients were seropositive for SARS-CoV-2 at baseline.

The CDR3 goes from the cysteine to the phenylalanine over 16 residues. The CDR3 DNA has 48 bases and is translated from base 1. Reading the germline V gene gives CDR1 MGHDK and CDR2 SYGVNS. V and J lose 1 base and 0 bases, and a span of 9 bases separates them. The CDR3 regions of human TCRbeta chains were analyzed by immunosequencing. Per the authors' processing: Repertoire TCRs were checked for matches against a reference library of SARS-CoV-2-specific TCRs that had been generated using the MIRA antigen-specificity platform. Breadth meant the fraction of unique TCRs that were SARS-CoV-2-associated, whereas depth meant the fraction of total T cells that were SARS-CoV-2-associated. Using the MIRA data, each spike-specific TCR was assigned both to the spike region to which the TCR was reactive and to a CD4 or CD8 class. Log10-transformed breadth and depth values were compared by one-way ANOVA with Sidak's multiple comparisons tests. TCRdb provides this immuneACCESS table in a form limited to in-frame rearrangements. Some clones are lacking; in checked studies, under half of them reflect an unresolved V gene, and why the rest are absent is not known. That table supplies the V and J calls and clone size; D and trimming were determined from the DNA. For this sample the table gives 14,000 or so clones, of which roughly four fifths were detected only once. The ten largest make up around two fifths of the sample.

The sequence joins TRBV25-1 to TRBJ2-2, with the D segment identity uncertain. This sequence was found in an adult who received the AZD1222 COVID-19 vaccine. The sequencing used peripheral blood, collected 28 days after the second AZD1222 dose. The CDR3 reads CASSEWRSTNTGELFF. The DNA sequence is as follows: TGTGCCAGCAGTGAATGGCGCAGCACGAACACCGGGGAGCTGTTTTTT. Extended through the reference TRBV25-1 and TRBJ2-2 proteins, this CDR3 yields the full variable domain: EADIYQTPRYLVIGTGKKITLECSQTMGHDKMYWYQQDPGMELHLIHYSYGVNSTEKGDLSSESTVSRIRTEHFPLTLESARPSHTSQYLCASSEWRSTNTGELFFGEGSRLTVL.